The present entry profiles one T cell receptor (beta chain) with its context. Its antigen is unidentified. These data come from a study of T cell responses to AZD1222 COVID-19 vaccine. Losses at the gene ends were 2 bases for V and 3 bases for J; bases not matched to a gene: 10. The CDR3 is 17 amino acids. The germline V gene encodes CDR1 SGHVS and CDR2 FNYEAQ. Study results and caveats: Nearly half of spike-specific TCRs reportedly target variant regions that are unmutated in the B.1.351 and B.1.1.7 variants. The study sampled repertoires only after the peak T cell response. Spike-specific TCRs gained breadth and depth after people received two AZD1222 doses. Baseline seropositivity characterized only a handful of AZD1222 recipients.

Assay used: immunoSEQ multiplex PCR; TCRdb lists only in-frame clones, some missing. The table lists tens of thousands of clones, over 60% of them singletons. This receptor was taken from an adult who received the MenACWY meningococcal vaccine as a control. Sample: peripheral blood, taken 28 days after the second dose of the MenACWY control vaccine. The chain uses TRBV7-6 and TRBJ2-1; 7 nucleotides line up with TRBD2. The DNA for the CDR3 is TGTGCCAGCAGCTTAAATTCTGGCGGGAGTGACTACAATGAGCAGTTCTTC. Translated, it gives CASSLNSGGSDYNEQFF.